This passage covers 19 T cell receptor beta chains from one sample sequenced in a study of T-cell memory formation after mild COVID-19. One entry per CDR3 protein results from TCRdb running MiXCR on the 5' RACE reads. This repertoire shows 400,000 or so distinct CDR3 sequences, about 21% found once; its top ten account for about an eighth. Source material: PBMCs or a T cell subset sorted from them (not recorded which). Receptor source: an adult woman who had mild COVID-19 (a few samples of this study predate the infection). Cell type and time point are not known.

The gene calls are TRBV7-8 and TRBJ2-1; 11 bases align to TRBD2. CDR1 is SGHVS and CDR2 is FQNEAQ in the germline V gene. V shed 4 bases and J 1 base; nucleotides not matched to a gene: 12. The CDR3 totals 19 residues. As DNA, the CDR3 is TGTGCCAGCAGCTCCCCTCGGACTAGCGGGTGGGCTTCCTACAATGAGCAGTTCTTC. Its translation: CASSSPRTSGWASYNEQFF.

The table lists this clonotype with a few counts. J is TRBJ1-5 and V is TRBV18, with D perhaps TRBD1 (6 bases). Germline V gene sequence: CDR1 KGHSH, CDR2 LQKENI. CDR3 length: 14 residues. The V end was cut by 6 bases, the J end by 6 bases, with 15 bases between. This CDR3 is CASSQGQSGQPQHF. CDR3 nucleotides: TGTGCCAGCTCCCAAGGACAGTCGGGTCAGCCCCAGCATTTT.

This clonotype has a handful of counts. This chain links TRBV5-1 with TRBJ2-5, with D maybe TRBD2 (6 bases). The germline gives CDR1 SGHRS, CDR2 YFSETQ. The CDR3 extends over 15 amino acids. Trimming left V 4 bases short and J 5 bases short, with 18 bases between. This CDR3 is CASSPGGQVLETQYF. The DNA for the CDR3 is TGCGCCAGCAGCCCTGGAGGGCAGGTCTTGGAGACCCAGTACTTC.

This clonotype was recorded a few times. The genes are TRBV12-3 or TRBV12-4 and TRBJ1-5; 7 positions agree with TRBD1. The CDR3 consists of 16 residues. V gave up 2 bases and J gave up 7 bases; unmatched junction bases: 11. The CDR3 region has the DNA TGTGCCAGCAGTTTAAGGAAAGGGGGCGCAAACCAGCCCCAGCATTTT. Encoded protein: CASSLRKGGANQPQHF.

This clonotype was recorded only once. V usage is TRBV6-5 and J usage is TRBJ2-7, with TRBD2 matching over 7 bases. Germline-derived CDR1 and CDR2 are MNHEY and SVGAGI. CDR3 length: 16 amino acids. The V segment lost 4 bases and the J segment 1 base; nucleotides outside the gene matches: 10. The CDR3 DNA is TGTGCCAGCAGTTCCCTGGGGGGTAGCGGGTCCTACGAGCAGTACTTC. Its translation: CASSSLGGSGSYEQYF.

This clonotype was recorded a few times. The rearrangement joins TRBV7-9 to TRBJ2-4; TRBD1 is a possible D gene (6 bases). The ends were cut back, 5 bases at V and 1 base at J, with 12 bases in the middle. Germline assignment: CDR1 SEHNR and CDR2 FQNEAQ (reference sequence). The CDR3 has 15 residues. The DNA for the CDR3 is TGTGCCAGCAGCGCCGCTACAGGGGCCAAAAACATTCAGTACTTC. It specifies CASSAATGAKNIQYF.

This clonotype has a count of ten or more. The CDR3 nucleotides are TGCGCCAGCAGCCAGGGACAGGGGGCAGGCTATGAGCAGTTCTTC. It translates to CASSQGQGAGYEQFF. This chain uses TRBV4-1 with TRBJ2-1; TRBD1 agrees at 12 bases. The J segment lost 8 bases and the V segment lost 3 bases, leaving 5 bases of the junction unmatched. The germline V gene encodes CDR1 MGHRA and CDR2 YSYEKL. The CDR3 has 15 residues.

The J gene is TRBJ2-3, the V gene TRBV3-1, with D tentatively TRBD1 (6 bases). V was cut by 2 bases and J by 6 bases, with 12 bases left in between. The CDR3 length is 14 residues. CDR1 is LGHDT and CDR2 is YNNKEL in the germline V gene (reference sequence). The CDR3 here is CASSQSGGADTQYF. As DNA, the CDR3 is TGTGCCAGCAGCCAATCTGGGGGCGCGGATACGCAGTATTTT.

The chain is built from TRBV16 and TRBJ1-4; no clear D. Deletions cut 4 bases from V and 7 bases from J, with 10 bases between. This CDR3 has 13 amino acids. Germline loops: CDR1 KGHSY, CDR2 FQNENV. The CDR3 protein is CASSRRISEKLFF. The CDR3, as DNA: TGTGCCAGCAGCCGACGAATAAGTGAAAAACTGTTTTTT.

This chain joins TRBV7-9 and TRBJ2-1; D is uncertain. CDR1 and CDR2 (germline): SEHNR, FQNEAQ (reference sequence). The CDR3 is made up of 12 amino acids. The V gene lost 8 bases and the J gene lost 9 bases, with 14 bases spanning the gap. This chain's CDR3 is CASDGSTSEQFF. The CDR3 DNA reads as TGTGCCAGCGATGGTTCGACCAGTGAGCAGTTCTTC.

The chain uses TRBV18 and TRBJ2-7; 10 nucleotides line up with TRBD1. The CDR3 extends over 13 amino acids. The J segment lost 6 bases and the V segment lost 1 base, leaving 0 bases of the junction unmatched. Germline-derived CDR1 and CDR2 are KGHSH and LQKENI. CDR3 sequence (DNA): TGTGCCAGCTCACCACGGGACAGGGGCGAGCAGTACTTC. This sequence encodes CASSPRDRGEQYF.

This sequence joins TRBV4-1 and TRBJ2-3; 12 nucleotides align to TRBD2. The CDR3 sequence is 18 residues long. J lost 2 bases, V lost 3 bases, and 9 bases had no gene match. The V gene's germline CDR1 is MGHRA and CDR2 YSYEKL. In DNA, the CDR3 is TGCGCCAGCAGCCAGACTAGCGGGGGCGTACGAGCCACAGATACGCAGTATTTT. This gives the protein CASSQTSGGVRATDTQYF.

This clonotype was seen only a few times. V and J are TRBV20-1 and TRBJ2-3; TRBD2 agrees at 7 bases. Germline V gene data show CDR1 as DFQATT and CDR2 as SNEGSKA (reference sequence). V lost 4 bases and J lost 1; bases outside the gene matches: 11. The CDR3 loop spans 16 amino acids. The DNA of the CDR3 is TGCAGTGCTATGACTAGCAAGCCGTGGGGCACAGATACGCAGTATTTT. It translates to CSAMTSKPWGTDTQYF.

A few counts support this clonotype. The J gene is TRBJ2-7, the V gene TRBV7-9, with TRBD2 matching over 11 bases. CDR3 length: 15 residues. J gave up 1 base and V 5 bases, and 4 bases lay outside the gene matches. Germline V CDR1 and CDR2: SEHNR, FQNEAQ (reference sequence). In nucleotides, the CDR3 is TGTGCCAGCAGCCGCTCTAGCGGGAGGTCCTACGAGCAGTACTTC. This gives the protein CASSRSSGRSYEQYF.

In its sample, this clonotype was seen many times. The chain is built from TRBV7-2 and TRBJ2-7; 12 bases align to TRBD2. The V and J ends lost 5 bases and 5 bases, in that order; junction bases with no gene match: 7. The germline V gene encodes CDR1 SGHTA and CDR2 FQGNSA. This CDR3 spans 15 amino acids. The chain's CDR3 is CASSPRTSGIDEQYF. DNA of the CDR3: TGTGCCAGCAGCCCCCGGACTAGCGGGATCGACGAGCAGTACTTC.

The V call is TRBV5-5, the J call TRBJ1-1; 10 bases agree with TRBD1. The CDR3 length is 14 residues. V trimming: 0 bases; J trimming: 7 bases; junction bases outside the gene matches: 3. Germline loops: CDR1 SGHKS, CDR2 YYEKEE (reference sequence). CDR3: CASSLEGQGFEAFF. The CDR3 nucleotides are TGTGCCAGCAGCTTGGAGGGACAGGGGTTTGAAGCTTTCTTT.

This clonotype was seen a few times. This chain links TRBV10-2 with TRBJ1-4, with 10 bases identical to TRBD1. Germline loops: CDR1 WSHSY, CDR2 SAAADI. Germline trimming cut 6 bases from V and 7 bases from J; bases unmatched to any gene: 5. CDR3 size: 14 residues. Written as DNA, the CDR3 is TGCGCCAGCAGGGGGAGGGACAGGGGTGAAAAACTGTTTTTT. Protein sequence: CASRGRDRGEKLFF.

V is TRBV7-9 and J is TRBJ1-3, with D hard to call. The CDR3 loop spans 15 amino acids. Germline V gene sequence: CDR1 SEHNR, CDR2 FQNEAQ (reference sequence). V was clipped by 1 base and J by 0 bases, with 7 bases between them. The CDR3 sequence: CASSLEWGSGNTIYF. In DNA, the CDR3 is TGTGCCAGCAGCTTAGAGTGGGGCTCTGGAAACACCATATATTTT.

The chain uses TRBV18 and TRBJ2-7; a possible D gene is TRBD2 (5 bases). V was pared by 3 bases and J by 0 bases, with 9 bases between. This CDR3 is built from 14 residues. Germline-derived CDR1 and CDR2 are KGHSH and LQKENI. The CDR3 DNA reads TGTGCCAGCTCACCTGGAAGCGGCTCCTACGAGCAGTACTTC. The encoded protein is CASSPGSGSYEQYF.